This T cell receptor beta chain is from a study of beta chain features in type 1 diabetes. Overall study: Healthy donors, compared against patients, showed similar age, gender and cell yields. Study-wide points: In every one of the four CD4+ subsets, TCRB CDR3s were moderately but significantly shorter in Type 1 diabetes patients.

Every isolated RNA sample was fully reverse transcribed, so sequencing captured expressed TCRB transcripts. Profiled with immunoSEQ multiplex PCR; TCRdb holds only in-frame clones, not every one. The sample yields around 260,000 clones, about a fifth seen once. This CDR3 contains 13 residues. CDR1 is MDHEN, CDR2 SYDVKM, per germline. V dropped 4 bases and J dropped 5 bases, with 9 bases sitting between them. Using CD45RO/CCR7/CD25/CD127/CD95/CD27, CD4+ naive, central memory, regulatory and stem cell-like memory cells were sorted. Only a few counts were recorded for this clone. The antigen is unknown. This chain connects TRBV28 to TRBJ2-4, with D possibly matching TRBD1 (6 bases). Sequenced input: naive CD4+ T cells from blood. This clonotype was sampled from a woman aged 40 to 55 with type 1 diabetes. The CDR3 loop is CASSSRTENIQYF. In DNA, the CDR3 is TGTGCCAGCAGTTCACGGACAGAAAACATTCAGTACTTC.